These 32 T cell receptor beta chains originate from one sample sequenced in a study of blood T cell repertoires in COVID-19. TCRdb's copy holds only in-frame clones and misses some; the assay was immunoSEQ multiplex PCR. The sample lists 300,000 or so clones; around 87% were seen once. Input material: peripheral blood. The receptors stem from a woman between 35 and 50 years old who had recovered from COVID-19.

The chain is built from TRBV23-1 and TRBJ2-7, with D maybe TRBD1 (6 bases). TRBV23-1 is placed among ORFs of uncertain function. Between the trimmed V and J ends, which lost 4 bases and 2 bases, there was a span of 15 bases. There are 15 residues in the CDR3. The CDR3 nucleotides are TGCGCCAGCAGTCCCCTTCGGACAGTAACCTACGAGCAGTACTTC. This encodes CASSPLRTVTYEQYF.

This chain uses TRBV3-1 (or the pseudogene TRBV3-2) with TRBJ2-1, with TRBD1 matching 10 bases. V was clipped by 0 bases and J by 3 bases; unmatched bases: 14. This CDR3 region has 20 residues. From germline, CDR1 is LGHDT and CDR2 YNNKEL (reference sequence). CDR3 bases: TGTGCCAGCAGCCAAGAGGGACAGGGGTTCGGGTCCCCGAACTACAATGAGCAGTTCTTC. This codes for CASSQEGQGFGSPNYNEQFF.

The chain recombines TRBV30 with TRBJ2-7; D possibly corresponds to TRBD2 (6 bases). The CDR3 spans 13 residues. CDR1 is GTSNPN and CDR2 is SVGIG in the germline V gene (reference sequence). The V end was cut by 4 bases, the J end by 7 bases, with 17 bases between. The CDR3 bases are TGTGCCTGGAACATCGGGAGACTTCGGGAGCAGTACTTC. Translation: CAWNIGRLREQYF.

A remark on this clone: This sample also contains other DNA sequences that code for the same CDR3. The rearrangement links TRBV30 to TRBJ2-5, with 11 bases aligning to TRBD2. J gave up 3 bases and V 2 bases, and 2 bases lay outside the gene matches. There are 14 residues in the CDR3. Germline V lookup: CDR1 GTSNPN, CDR2 SVGIG (reference sequence). In DNA, the CDR3 is TGTGCCTGGAGTAGGGGACTAGCGGAAGAGACCCAGTACTTC. It yields the protein CAWSRGLAEETQYF.

V and J are TRBV9 and TRBJ1-1, with D possibly TRBD1 on 5 matching bases. From germline, CDR1 is SGDLS and CDR2 YYNGEE. Trimming took off 3 bases at V and 4 bases at J, with 16 bases between the two ends. There are 15 residues in the CDR3. This chain's CDR3 is CASSANPGKGTEAFF. The CDR3 DNA is TGTGCCAGCAGCGCGAACCCAGGGAAGGGCACTGAAGCTTTCTTT. The full variable domain, in which reference TRBV9 and TRBJ1-1 provide the parts outside the CDR3, is DSGVTQTPKHLITATGQRVTLRCSPRSGDLSVYWYQQSLDQGLQFLIQYYNGEERAKGNILERFSAQQFPDLHSELNLSSLELGDSALYFCASSANPGKGTEAFFGQGTRLTVV.

This clone is a singleton in its sample. The rearrangement links TRBV11-2 to TRBJ1-1; no reliable D call. V was trimmed by 1 base and J by 5 bases, leaving 14 bases between them. This CDR3 spans 15 amino acids. Germline lookup yields CDR1 SGHAT and CDR2 FQNNGV. The CDR3 reads CASSLVRGVGTEAFF. The CDR3 DNA reads TGTGCCAGCAGCTTAGTTCGGGGTGTGGGGACTGAAGCTTTCTTT.

J is TRBJ1-5 and V is TRBV2, with 7 bases aligning to TRBD1. Germline V gene lookup returns CDR1 SNHLY and CDR2 FYNNEI. Trimming at V came to 7 bases and at J to 6 bases, leaving 6 bases not matched to a gene. There are 13 residues in the CDR3. CDR3 residues: CASKQGLSQPQHF. The CDR3 DNA sequence: TGTGCCAGCAAACAGGGGTTGAGTCAGCCCCAGCATTTT. Full variable domain (outside the CDR3, taken from reference TRBV2 and TRBJ1-5): EPEVTQTPSHQVTQMGQEVILRCVPISNHLYFYWYRQILGQKVEFLVSFYNNEISEKSEIFDDQFSVERPDGSNFTLKIRSTKLEDSAMYFCASKQGLSQPQHFGDGTRLSIL.

The chain carries TRBV2 and TRBJ2-1, with D possibly TRBD1 on 5 matching bases. This CDR3 has 12 residues. The V end was cut by 1 base, the J end by 13 bases, with 11 bases between. Germline assignment: CDR1 SNHLY and CDR2 FYNNEI. CDR3 DNA: TGTGCCAGCAGTGAAGAGCAGGGCCTTCAGTTCTTC. This translates into CASSEEQGLQFF.

V gene TRBV6-5 combines with J gene TRBJ1-2; the D is unclear. The CDR3 is made up of 15 amino acids. Germline V lookup: CDR1 MNHEY, CDR2 SVGAGI. V dropped 0 bases and J dropped 7 bases, with 15 bases sitting between them. The CDR3 nucleotides are TGTGCCAGCAGTTACTCGAATGTGGGGAGAGCTGGCTACACCTTC. Its protein product is CASSYSNVGRAGYTF.

The V and J genes are TRBV9 and TRBJ1-6, with TRBD1 matching 7 bases. V shed 4 bases and J 6 bases; nucleotides not matched to a gene: 7. The CDR3 has 15 residues. Germline CDR1 reads SGDLS; CDR2 reads YYNGEE. This chain's CDR3 is CASSPAGGVNSPLHF. The CDR3 bases are TGTGCCAGCAGCCCAGCAGGGGGAGTTAATTCACCCCTCCACTTT.

V gene TRBV4-1 combines with J gene TRBJ2-2; a weak D match, TRBD1 (5 bases). Germline V gene sequence: CDR1 MGHRA, CDR2 YSYEKL. The CDR3 totals 15 residues. With 0 bases removed from V and 0 bases from J, the gap between germline ends came to 5 bases. The CDR3 DNA follows: TGCGCCAGCAGCCAAGACAGGGCGAACACCGGGGAGCTGTTTTTT. Translation: CASSQDRANTGELFF.

The chain is built from TRBV12-5 and TRBJ1-1, with unresolved D. There are 13 residues in the CDR3. Trimming took off 6 bases at V and 3 bases at J, with 11 bases between the two ends. Germline CDR1 and CDR2: LGHNT and FRNRAP. The CDR3 here is CASGLTDYTEAFF. The CDR3 DNA follows: TGTGCTAGTGGGCTCACAGATTACACTGAAGCTTTCTTT.

This chain uses TRBV7-2 with TRBJ1-4, with 9 bases aligning to TRBD1. V trimming: 5 bases; J trimming: 8 bases; junction bases outside the gene matches: 6. Germline lookup yields CDR1 SGHTA and CDR2 FQGNSA. The CDR3 is 14 residues long. CDR3 sequence: CASSPGQGKEKLFF. The CDR3 DNA sequence: TGTGCCAGCAGCCCGGGACAGGGAAAGGAAAAACTGTTTTTT.

This chain connects TRBV6-5 to TRBJ1-2, with 12 positions matching TRBD1. Looked up from germline, CDR1 is MNHEY and CDR2 is SVGAGI. Germline trimming cut 0 bases from V and 6 bases from J; bases unmatched to any gene: 5. The CDR3 runs 16 residues. The CDR3 here is CASSYSWGQGADGYTF. The CDR3, as DNA: TGTGCCAGCAGTTACTCGTGGGGACAGGGGGCGGATGGCTACACCTTC.

V and J are TRBV30 and TRBJ2-5; D call uncertain. The V end was cut by 5 bases, the J end by 2 bases, with 12 bases between. The germline CDR1 and CDR2 sequences are GTSNPN and SVGIG (reference sequence). The CDR3 consists of 13 residues. The CDR3: CAWAPILQETQYF. The CDR3 DNA is TGTGCCTGGGCTCCCATACTTCAAGAGACCCAGTACTTC.

The chain joins TRBV12-3 or TRBV12-4 to TRBJ1-2; possible D gene TRBD1, 6 bases. The CDR3 spans 13 residues. The V end lost 7 bases, the J end lost 2 bases, and 11 bases lay between the germline ends. CDR3 protein: CASTEGENYGYTF. The CDR3 nucleotides are TGTGCCAGCACCGAGGGGGAGAACTATGGCTACACCTTC.

This clone was seen once. J is TRBJ2-3 and V is TRBV19; 10 positions match TRBD1. V lost 6 bases to trimming and J lost 3 bases; unmatched junction nucleotides: 0. Germline V lookup: CDR1 LNHDA, CDR2 SQIVND (reference sequence). CDR3 length: 13 amino acids. The CDR3 reads CASRDRGTDTQYF. CDR3 DNA: TGTGCCAGTAGGGACAGGGGGACAGATACGCAGTATTTT.

The chain's CDR3 is CASSSVGLAGAQETQYF. The CDR3 DNA is TGTGCCAGCAGCTCCGTGGGACTAGCGGGGGCCCAAGAGACCCAGTACTTC. This sequence joins TRBV13 and TRBJ2-5; TRBD2 matches at 14 bases. CDR3 length: 17 residues. The germline gives CDR1 PRHDT, CDR2 FYEKMQ (reference sequence). V shed 4 bases and J 1 base; nucleotides not matched to a gene: 5.

The rearrangement uses TRBV10-3 and TRBJ2-7, with 7 bases lining up with TRBD2. V was pared by 6 bases and J by 0 bases, with 17 bases of the junction left unmatched. The CDR3 totals 18 residues. Looked up from germline, CDR1 is ENHRY and CDR2 is SYGVKD. The CDR3 reads CAIRSSSGEGPSSYEQYF. CDR3 sequence (DNA): TGTGCCATCAGATCCTCCAGCGGGGAAGGTCCAAGCTCCTACGAGCAGTACTTC.

V is TRBV3-1 (or the pseudogene TRBV3-2) and J is TRBJ2-7; 7 bases align to TRBD2. This CDR3 comprises 17 residues. Germline trimming cut 5 bases from V and 0 bases from J; bases unmatched to any gene: 13. The germline CDR1 and CDR2 sequences are LGHDT and YNNKEL (reference sequence). In DNA, the CDR3 is TGTGCCAGCAGCTCCGGGCCCCTAGCGGCCAGCTCCTACGAGCAGTACTTC. Translation: CASSSGPLAASSYEQYF.

This chain connects TRBV7-2 to TRBJ2-5; D is unclear. V shed 1 base and J shed 0 bases, with 12 bases lying between them. Germline-derived CDR1 and CDR2 are SGHTA and FQGNSA. This CDR3 region has 16 residues. The CDR3 nucleotides read TGTGCCAGCAGCTTAGAGGCAGGCCCGTACCAAGAGACCCAGTACTTC. Amino acid sequence: CASSLEAGPYQETQYF.

The chain links TRBV10-1 to TRBJ1-1; the D gene is possibly TRBD1 (6 bases). The CDR3 covers 15 residues. Germline values: CDR1 WNHNN, CDR2 SYGVQD (reference sequence). The V gene lost 3 bases and the J gene lost 2 bases, with 13 bases spanning the gap. Here the CDR3 reads CASSDPGQGNTEAFF. CDR3 nucleotides: TGCGCCAGCAGTGACCCGGGACAAGGTAACACTGAAGCTTTCTTT.

The rearrangement links TRBV4-2 to TRBJ2-5; maybe TRBD2 (6 bases). The CDR3 sequence is 15 residues long. Germline loops: CDR1 LGHNA, CDR2 YNFKEQ. Trimming pared 0 bases from V and 1 base from J, leaving 9 bases between. CDR3 amino acids: CASSQEQGLQETQYF. As DNA, the CDR3 is TGTGCCAGCAGCCAAGAGCAGGGACTCCAAGAGACCCAGTACTTC.

The J gene is TRBJ2-2, the V gene TRBV4-2; unclear D gene. Germline CDR1 is LGHNA and CDR2 is YNFKEQ. The CDR3 covers 14 residues. Trimming took 1 base from V and 5 from J, leaving 8 bases between them. Here the CDR3 DNA reads TGTGCCAGCAGCCAAGCGTCCGGGACCGGGGAGCTGTTTTTT. The encoded protein is CASSQASGTGELFF.

The chain joins TRBV6-5 to TRBJ1-2; D call uncertain. Germline-derived CDR1 and CDR2 are MNHEY and SVGAGI. The length of the CDR3 is 15 residues. Trimming pared 6 bases from V and 4 bases from J, leaving 18 bases between. CDR3 sequence reads: CASSPLADLSYGYTF. The CDR3 nucleotides are TGTGCCAGCAGCCCCCTAGCCGATCTATCCTATGGCTACACCTTC.

This chain uses TRBV29-1 with TRBJ2-5; 8 bases line up with TRBD1. CDR3 length: 14 amino acids. Losses at the gene ends were 7 bases for V and 7 bases for J; bases not matched to a gene: 14. Looked up from germline, CDR1 is SQVTM and CDR2 is ANQGSEA. CDR3 loop: CSAADRVKRGTQYF. DNA of the CDR3: TGCAGCGCCGCGGACAGGGTAAAGAGAGGGACCCAGTACTTC.

This chain joins TRBV15 and TRBJ2-3; tentative D call: TRBD2 (7 bases). This CDR3 comprises 17 residues. The V gene's germline CDR1 is LNHNV and CDR2 YYDKDF (reference sequence). Trimming pared 5 bases from V and 4 bases from J, leaving 22 bases between. This CDR3 is CATSAIGGGGPPDTQYF. CDR3 bases: TGTGCCACCAGCGCAATCGGTGGGGGGGGGCCCCCAGATACGCAGTATTTT.

CDR3 DNA: TGTGCCAGCAGCCTAGGACTAGCAGAGACCCAGTACTTC. It encodes CASSLGLAETQYF. The chain has TRBV5-4 and TRBJ2-5; TRBD2 matches at 8 bases. The V gene end was trimmed by 4 bases and the J gene end by 4 bases; junction bases not matched to a gene: 3. The germline gives CDR1 SGHNT, CDR2 YYREEE (reference sequence). This CDR3 comprises 13 residues.

The chain is built from TRBV7-9 and TRBJ2-5; D possibly corresponds to TRBD2 (5 bases). Trimming stripped 2 bases from V and 1 base from J, with 14 bases between. CDR3 length equals 16 residues. Germline lookup yields CDR1 SEHNR and CDR2 FQNEAQ (reference sequence). DNA for the CDR3: TGTGCCAGCAGCTTATGGACTGTCCCCACCCAAGAGACCCAGTACTTC. This translates into CASSLWTVPTQETQYF.

Regarding this clone: The sample holds other DNA sequences that translate to the same CDR3. The J gene is TRBJ1-2, the V gene TRBV5-1; tentative D call: TRBD1 (5 bases). The CDR3 is 13 residues long. V dropped 0 bases and J dropped 6 bases, with 9 bases sitting between them. Germline values: CDR1 SGHRS, CDR2 YFSETQ. CDR3 region: CASSLGQGDGYTF. As DNA, the CDR3 is TGCGCCAGCAGCTTGGGGCAGGGTGATGGCTACACCTTC. The full variable domain, in which reference TRBV5-1 and TRBJ1-2 provide the parts outside the CDR3, is KAGVTQTPRYLIKTRGQQVTLSCSPISGHRSVSWYQQTPGQGLQFLFEYFSETQRNKGNFPGRFSGRQFSNSRSEMNVSTLELGDSALYLCASSLGQGDGYTFGSGTRLTVV.

V and J are TRBV13 and TRBJ2-7, with TRBD2 matching 7 bases. The trim removed 1 base at V and 4 bases at J, leaving 4 bases unmatched. Germline-derived CDR1 and CDR2 are PRHDT and FYEKMQ (reference sequence). The CDR3 is made up of 14 amino acids. The CDR3 DNA follows: TGTGCCAGCAGCTTAGTCCGGGGAGGGTACGAGCAGTACTTC. Translated, it gives CASSLVRGGYEQYF.

The rearrangement uses TRBV7-6 and TRBJ2-6, with TRBD2 as a possible D gene (6 bases). There are 15 residues in the CDR3. Germline V gene data show CDR1 as SGHVS and CDR2 as FNYEAQ. The V end lost 5 bases, the J end lost 4 bases, and 12 bases lay between the germline ends. CDR3 in DNA: TGTGCCAGCAGCCGGGTCGGAGGGGGGGCCAACGTCCTGACTTTC. Amino acids: CASSRVGGGANVLTF.